The 23 T cell receptor beta chains below all came from one sample that was sequenced in a study of blood T cell repertoires in COVID-19. Clones were read by immunoSEQ multiplex PCR, and TCRdb kept only the in-frame ones, dropping some. The table shows more than 250,000 clones, with 86% occurring only once. Material: peripheral blood. These receptors were taken from a woman in her forties or fifties with acute or convalescent COVID-19.

Only a few counts were recorded for this clone. The CDR3, as DNA: TGTGCCAGCAGCCCCGCGGCGGTCTCAGATACGCAGTATTTT. Protein product: CASSPAAVSDTQYF. The chain joins TRBV7-3 to TRBJ2-3; D is undetermined. The V end lost 5 bases, the J end lost 4 bases, and 13 bases lay between the germline ends. Germline assignment: CDR1 SGHTA and CDR2 FQGTGA. This CDR3 is built from 14 residues.

V usage is TRBV13 and J usage is TRBJ1-4, with D possibly matching TRBD1 (6 bases). The CDR3 consists of 14 residues. Germline CDR1 reads PRHDT; CDR2 reads FYEKMQ (reference sequence). With 3 bases removed from V and 7 bases from J, the gap between germline ends came to 12 bases. The CDR3 coding sequence is TGTGCCAGCAGCTTGGGGGCTCGGAGTGAAAAACTGTTTTTT. Amino acid sequence: CASSLGARSEKLFF.

In this sample, this clone turned up once. This chain uses TRBV18 with TRBJ1-3, with 9 bases aligning to TRBD1. This CDR3 region has 17 residues. The germline V gene encodes CDR1 KGHSH and CDR2 LQKENI. V shed 0 bases and J 0 bases; nucleotides not matched to a gene: 3. The CDR3 DNA is TGTGCCAGCTCACCACCGTTGGACAGGGGCTCTGGAAACACCATATATTTT. Amino acid sequence: CASSPPLDRGSGNTIYF.

This chain uses TRBV29-1 with TRBJ2-1; the D gene is possibly TRBD2 (5 bases). The CDR3 has 14 residues. V lost 8 bases and J lost 7, with 21 bases in between. Per the germline V gene, CDR1 is SQVTM and CDR2 is ANQGSEA. Here the CDR3 reads CSLLGVGFGNEQFF. In DNA, the CDR3 is TGCAGCCTACTCGGGGTCGGCTTCGGGAATGAGCAGTTCTTC.

The chain has TRBV28 and TRBJ1-2; 10 nucleotides match TRBD1. The junction had 6 bases not matched to a gene; V was cut back by 5 bases and J by 3 bases. Germline CDR1 and CDR2: MDHEN and SYDVKM. The CDR3 has 15 residues. CDR3 region: CASSGFGTGDYGYTF. CDR3 DNA: TGTGCCAGCAGTGGATTTGGGACAGGGGACTATGGCTACACCTTC.

This clone was counted between two and nine times. The V call is TRBV7-2, the J call TRBJ2-7, with 9 bases identical to TRBD1. Germline CDR1 and CDR2: SGHTA and FQGNSA. This CDR3 is built from 14 residues. The V and J ends lost 5 bases and 3 bases, in that order; junction bases with no gene match: 5. The chain's CDR3 is CASSLHRGLYEQYF. In nucleotides, the CDR3 is TGTGCCAGCAGCCTCCACAGGGGGCTCTACGAGCAGTACTTC.

This clone was observed at least ten times. This CDR3 is also generated by other DNA sequences in the sample. The chain recombines TRBV5-1 with TRBJ2-1; 8 bases map to TRBD2. The CDR3 has 15 residues. Germline V lookup: CDR1 SGHRS, CDR2 YFSETQ. Unmatched junction bases numbered 2, after V lost 0 bases and J lost 3 bases. CDR3 in DNA: TGCGCCAGCAGCTTGGAGAGCGGGAGCTACAATGAGCAGTTCTTC. It codes for CASSLESGSYNEQFF.

The rearrangement joins TRBV3-1 (or the pseudogene TRBV3-2) to TRBJ1-5, with TRBD1 as a possible D gene (6 bases). V lost 0 bases and J 0 bases, leaving 12 bases between the germline ends. The CDR3 is 17 amino acids. CDR1 and CDR2 from the germline V gene are LGHDT and YNNKEL (reference sequence). CDR3 amino acids: CASSQDEGGYSNQPQHF. The CDR3 DNA reads as TGTGCCAGCAGCCAAGATGAGGGGGGGTATAGCAATCAGCCCCAGCATTTT.

The V gene is TRBV5-1, the J gene TRBJ2-7, with D hard to call. Germline values: CDR1 SGHRS, CDR2 YFSETQ. V was trimmed by 0 bases and J by 5 bases, leaving 3 bases between them. CDR3 length: 11 amino acids. The CDR3 sequence: CASSLVDEQYF. CDR3 DNA: TGCGCCAGCAGCTTGGTCGACGAGCAGTACTTC.

The CDR3 DNA sequence: TGTGCCAGCTCATCCACTAGCGACTCTTACAATGAGCAGTTCTTC. Its translation: CASSSTSDSYNEQFF. This sequence joins TRBV18 and TRBJ2-1, with 7 bases that match TRBD2. Germline V lookup: CDR1 KGHSH, CDR2 LQKENI. Unmatched junction bases numbered 8, after V lost 5 bases and J lost 4 bases. The CDR3 has 15 amino acids.

The genes are TRBV7-9 and TRBJ2-5, with 7 bases fitting TRBD2. The CDR3 has 15 residues. Germline trimming cut 3 bases from V and 5 bases from J; bases unmatched to any gene: 9. Germline V gene lookup returns CDR1 SEHNR and CDR2 FQNEAQ (reference sequence). CDR3 protein: CASSFQRGARETQYF. The DNA of the CDR3 is TGTGCCAGCAGCTTCCAGCGGGGTGCGAGGGAGACCCAGTACTTC.

V and J are TRBV5-5 and TRBJ1-2, with D perhaps TRBD1 (6 bases). Germline-derived CDR1 and CDR2 are SGHKS and YYEKEE (reference sequence). The CDR3 is made up of 14 amino acids. V was pared by 3 bases and J by 2 bases, with 11 bases between. The CDR3 DNA follows: TGTGCCAGCAGCTGGTGGGGGGGCAACTATGGCTACACCTTC. Protein sequence: CASSWWGGNYGYTF.

The chain joins TRBV13 to TRBJ2-1; 12 nucleotides agree with TRBD1. The V and J ends lost 8 bases and 2 bases, in that order; junction bases with no gene match: 13. This CDR3 is 18 amino acids long. Germline V CDR1 and CDR2: PRHDT, FYEKMQ (reference sequence). The CDR3 here is CASLSGQGARGPYNEQFF. The CDR3 bases are TGTGCCAGCTTATCGGGACAGGGGGCGCGTGGCCCCTACAATGAGCAGTTCTTC.

The chain has TRBV5-8 and TRBJ2-1; maybe TRBD2 (6 bases). Germline CDR1 is SGHTS and CDR2 is YDEGEE. This CDR3 contains 14 residues. Trimming shortened V by 1 base and J by 13 bases, and 18 bases separated the two germline ends. The CDR3 protein is CASSLWDWGRYQFF. DNA of the CDR3: TGTGCCAGCAGCTTGTGGGACTGGGGTAGGTATCAGTTCTTC.

This chain connects TRBV19 to TRBJ1-5, with D tentatively TRBD1 (5 bases). The germline V gene has CDR1 LNHDA and CDR2 SQIVND (reference sequence). The CDR3 covers 16 residues. Trimming removed 5 bases from V and 0 bases from J, with 14 bases in between. CDR3 DNA: TGTGCCAGTAGTCAGGGTTCGGTTTATAGCAATCAGCCCCAGCATTTT. This translates into CASSQGSVYSNQPQHF.

The genes are TRBV6-2 or TRBV6-3 and TRBJ2-5, with 9 bases lining up with TRBD2. CDR1 is MNHEY and CDR2 is SVGEGT in the germline V gene. The CDR3 sequence is 15 residues long. The V gene end was trimmed by 0 bases and the J gene end by 5 bases; junction bases not matched to a gene: 4. For the CDR3, the DNA is TGTGCCAGCAGTTACTCAGGGCTAGCGGGGGAGACCCAGTACTTC. Its protein is CASSYSGLAGETQYF.

The V and J genes are TRBV19 and TRBJ1-1; D may be TRBD1 (6 bases). Germline CDR1 reads LNHDA; CDR2 reads SQIVND (reference sequence). The CDR3 contains 15 residues. V lost 10 bases to trimming and J lost 5 bases, with 23 bases between them. CDR3 coding DNA: TGTGCCACCTCCCCTGCGATGGGGGCGCGTACTGAAGCTTTCTTT. Its protein is CATSPAMGARTEAFF.

The chain has TRBV21-1 and TRBJ2-7; the table gives TRBD2 as D, unverified against the DNA. TRBV21-1 is shown as a pseudogene. There are 14 residues in the CDR3. In DNA, the CDR3 is TGTGCCAGCAACCTACTTGTAACCGACTACGAGCAGTACTTC. This sequence encodes CASNLLVTDYEQYF.

The chain links TRBV28 to TRBJ1-2, with D possibly TRBD1 on 5 matching bases. The CDR3 loop spans 13 amino acids. V dropped 2 bases and J dropped 3 bases, with 7 bases sitting between them. CDR1 is MDHEN and CDR2 is SYDVKM in the germline V gene. CDR3 nucleotides: TGTGCCAGCAGTTTAGTAGGGGACTATGGCTACACCTTC. Its protein is CASSLVGDYGYTF.

V usage is TRBV28 and J usage is TRBJ2-3; no definite D call. The V end was cut by 4 bases, the J end by 2 bases, with 4 bases between. There are 12 residues in the CDR3. In germline, CDR1 is MDHEN, CDR2 SYDVKM. The CDR3 DNA reads TGTGCCAGCAGTTACTTCACAGATACGCAGTATTTT. It is translated as CASSYFTDTQYF.

This chain joins TRBV6-4 and TRBJ2-1; D may be TRBD2 (6 bases). V lost 4 bases and J lost 8, with 12 bases in between. The CDR3 covers 13 residues. Germline V gives CDR1 MRHNA, CDR2 SNTAGT. CDR3 sequence reads: CASSGRDSHEQFF. The CDR3, as DNA: TGTGCCAGCAGTGGCAGGGACTCTCATGAGCAGTTCTTC.

The V and J genes are TRBV6-4 and TRBJ2-3; 8 nucleotides match TRBD2. The CDR3 spans 15 residues. Unmatched junction bases numbered 6, after V lost 5 bases and J lost 2 bases. The V gene's germline CDR1 is MRHNA and CDR2 SNTAGT. This CDR3 reads CASSHGLADTDTQYF. The CDR3 DNA reads TGTGCCAGCAGTCACGGACTAGCAGACACAGATACGCAGTATTTT.

This rearrangement joins TRBV6-4 to TRBJ1-4, with a weak D call TRBD1 (5 bases). The V end lost 2 bases, the J end lost 0 bases, and 13 bases lay between the germline ends. This CDR3 has 17 amino acids. Germline V CDR1 and CDR2: MRHNA, SNTAGT. As DNA, the CDR3 is TGTGCCAGCAGTGACAGGGGCCTTCTAACAACTAATGAAAAACTGTTTTTT. It translates to CASSDRGLLTTNEKLFF.